The 5 T cell receptor beta chains below all came from one sample that was sequenced in a study of CD8+ T cells in alopecia areata. Using CD4, CD8alpha, NKG2D, NKG2ACE and other markers, pooled cutaneous lymph node cells were sorted. Investigators isolated RNA and reverse transcribed it into cDNA to act as the sequencing template. Measured with immunoSEQ multiplex PCR; TCRdb has only the in-frame clones, and not every one. Listed here are about 270,000 clones without any singletons, the top ten holding 1.2%. Source material: CD4+ T cells sorted from a lymph node. These receptors were obtained from a C3H/HeJ mouse with alopecia areata. For the strain, the MHC haplotype given is H2-k.

This clone appeared a few times. The gene symbols are mouse symbols. The CDR3 extends 4 residues past the end of the read, so its final part is completed from the germline J gene. The chain joins TRBV19 to TRBJ2-7; 7 bases fit TRBD1. This CDR3 is built from 14 residues. Germline V gene lookup returns CDR1 FNHDT and CDR2 SITEND (reference sequence). The covered CDR3 bases are TGTGCCAGCAGTCTCCCGGGACAGACTTAT. Amino acid sequence: CASSLPGQTY. The CDR3 in its entirety is CASSLPGQTYEQYF. Full variable domain (outside the CDR3, taken from reference TRBV19 and TRBJ2-7): GGIITQTPKFLIGQEGQKLTLKCQQNFNHDTMYWYRQDSGKGLRLIYYSITENDLQKGDLSEGYDASREKKSSFSLTVTSAQKNEMAVFLCASSLPGQTYEQYFGPGTRLTVL.

A remark on this clone: Each gene name is a mouse one. Sequencing ends 4 residues short of the CDR3 end; the germline J gene provides the rest. The chain carries TRBV5 and TRBJ2-5, with D perhaps TRBD2 (6 bases). In germline, CDR1 is LGHNA, CDR2 YNLKQL (reference sequence). The CDR3 length is 14 residues. V dropped 4 bases and J dropped 1 base, with 9 bases sitting between them. The CDR3: CASSPGDYQDTQYF. The sequenced CDR3 bases are TGTGCCAGCAGCCCTGGGGATTACCAAGAC.

Remarks on this clone: Genes and germline come from the mouse. The read is 4 residues too short to cover the CDR3 end, so that end is filled in from the germline J gene. The rearrangement joins TRBV13-2 to TRBJ2-1; D might be TRBD1 (6 bases). The CDR3 consists of 13 residues. Trimming removed 6 bases at V and 5 bases at J, with 12 bases between. Germline values: CDR1 NNHNN, CDR2 SYGAGS (reference sequence). CDR3 in amino acids: CASARDKNAEQFF. Partial CDR3 DNA: TGTGCCAGCGCTCGGGACAAAAATGCT.

This clone came up a few times. Any gene name here is a mouse gene name. The read falls 4 residues short of the CDR3 end, and the missing part is taken from the germline J gene. This chain links TRBV13-3 with TRBJ2-2; TRBD1 agrees at 7 bases. The CDR3 spans 19 residues. CDR1 and CDR2 (germline): NNHDY, SYVADS. V was clipped by 2 bases and J by 0 bases; unmatched bases: 13. The covered CDR3 bases are TGTGCCAGCAGTGAGGCCCTCCTGGCGGGACAGACAAACACCGGG. It specifies CASSEALLAGQTNTG. The whole CDR3 sequence reads CASSEALLAGQTNTGQLYF.

The table lists this clone with a few counts. Genes and germline come from the mouse. The read halts 4 residues ahead of the CDR3 end, with the missing end drawn from the germline J gene. This chain connects TRBV14 to TRBJ2-7; 7 bases map to TRBD1. With V trimmed by 5 bases and J by 3 bases, 11 bases remained unmatched. From germline, CDR1 is SGHDT and CDR2 FRDEAV. CDR3 length equals 15 residues. CDR3 sequence reads: CASSPTGQPIYEQYF. The sequenced part of the CDR3 DNA is TGTGCCAGCAGCCCTACGGGACAGCCAATCTAT.